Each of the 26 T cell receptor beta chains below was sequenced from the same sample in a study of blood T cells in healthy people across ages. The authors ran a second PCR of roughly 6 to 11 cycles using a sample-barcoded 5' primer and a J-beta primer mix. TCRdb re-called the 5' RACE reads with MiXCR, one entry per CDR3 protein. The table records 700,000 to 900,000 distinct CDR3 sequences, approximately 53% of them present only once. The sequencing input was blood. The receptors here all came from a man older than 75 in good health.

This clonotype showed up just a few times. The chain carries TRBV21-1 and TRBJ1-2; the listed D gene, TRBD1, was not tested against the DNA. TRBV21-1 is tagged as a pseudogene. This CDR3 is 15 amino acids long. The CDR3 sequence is CASSKGPGVSYGYTF. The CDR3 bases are TGTGCCAGCAGCAAAGGGCCGGGGGTCAGCTATGGCTACACCTTC.

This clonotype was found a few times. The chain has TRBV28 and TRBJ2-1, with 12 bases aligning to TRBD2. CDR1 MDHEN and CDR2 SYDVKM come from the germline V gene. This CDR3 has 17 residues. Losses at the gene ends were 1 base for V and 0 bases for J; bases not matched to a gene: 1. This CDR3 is CASSLSTSGSSYNEQFF. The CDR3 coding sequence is TGTGCCAGCAGTTTATCGACTAGCGGGAGCTCCTACAATGAGCAGTTCTTC.

The CDR3 here is CASSLNGGGHEQYF. The CDR3 bases are TGTGCCAGCAGCCTCAACGGGGGGGGGCACGAGCAGTACTTC. The chain couples TRBV12-3 or TRBV12-4 to TRBJ2-7; TRBD2 matches at 8 bases. Losses at the gene ends were 6 bases for V and 5 bases for J; bases not matched to a gene: 9. The CDR3 totals 14 residues.

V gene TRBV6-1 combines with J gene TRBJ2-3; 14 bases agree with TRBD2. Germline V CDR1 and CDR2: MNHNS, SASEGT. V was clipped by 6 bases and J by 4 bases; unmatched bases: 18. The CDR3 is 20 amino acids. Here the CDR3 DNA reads TGTGCCAGCAGACCCCGCAGGACAGGGTCGGGACTAGCGGGAGCAGATACGCAGTATTTT. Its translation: CASRPRRTGSGLAGADTQYF.

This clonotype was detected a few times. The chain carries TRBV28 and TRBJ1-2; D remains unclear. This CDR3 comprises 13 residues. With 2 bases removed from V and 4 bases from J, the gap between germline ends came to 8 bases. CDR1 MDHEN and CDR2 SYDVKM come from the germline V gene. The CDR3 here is CASSLRGFYGYTF. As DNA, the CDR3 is TGTGCCAGCAGTTTACGGGGATTCTATGGCTACACCTTC.

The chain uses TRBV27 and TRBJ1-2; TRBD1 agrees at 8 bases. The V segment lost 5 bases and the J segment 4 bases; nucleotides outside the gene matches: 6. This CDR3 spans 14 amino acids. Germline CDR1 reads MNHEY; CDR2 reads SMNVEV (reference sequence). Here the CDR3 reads CASSIGQGVYGYTF. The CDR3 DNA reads TGTGCCAGCAGTATAGGACAGGGTGTCTATGGCTACACCTTC.

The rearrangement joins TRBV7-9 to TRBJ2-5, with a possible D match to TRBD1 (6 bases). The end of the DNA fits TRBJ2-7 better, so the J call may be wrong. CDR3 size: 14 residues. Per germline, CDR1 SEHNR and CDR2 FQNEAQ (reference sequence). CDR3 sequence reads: CASSRTEISNEQYF. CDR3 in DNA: TGTGCCAGCAGCCGGACAGAGATCTCGAACGAGCAGTACTTC.

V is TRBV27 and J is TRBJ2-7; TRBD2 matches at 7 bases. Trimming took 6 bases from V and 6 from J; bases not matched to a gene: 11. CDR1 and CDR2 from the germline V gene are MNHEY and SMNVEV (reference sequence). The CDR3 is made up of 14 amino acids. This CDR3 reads CASSPGGTNREQYF. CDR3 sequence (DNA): TGTGCCAGCAGCCCAGGCGGGACTAATCGCGAGCAGTACTTC.

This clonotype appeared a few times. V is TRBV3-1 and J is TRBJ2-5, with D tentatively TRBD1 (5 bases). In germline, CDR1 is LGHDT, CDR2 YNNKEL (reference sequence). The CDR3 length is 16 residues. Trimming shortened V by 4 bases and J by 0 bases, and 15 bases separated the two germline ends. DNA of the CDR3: TGTGCCAGCAGCCCCCCCCCCGCAGGGAACCAAGAGACCCAGTACTTC. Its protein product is CASSPPPAGNQETQYF.

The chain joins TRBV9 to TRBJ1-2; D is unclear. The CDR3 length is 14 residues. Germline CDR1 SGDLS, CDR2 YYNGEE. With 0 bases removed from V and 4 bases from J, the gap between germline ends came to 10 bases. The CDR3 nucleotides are TGTGCCAGCAGCGTAGTCCCGGAGGGCTATGGCTACACCTTC. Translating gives CASSVVPEGYGYTF.

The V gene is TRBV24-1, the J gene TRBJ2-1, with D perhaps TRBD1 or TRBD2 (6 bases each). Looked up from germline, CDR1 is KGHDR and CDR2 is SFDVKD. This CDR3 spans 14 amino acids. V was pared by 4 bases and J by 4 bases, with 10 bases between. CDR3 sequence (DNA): TGTGCCACCAGTGACGGGGGCTATTACAATGAGCAGTTCTTC. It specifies CATSDGGYYNEQFF.

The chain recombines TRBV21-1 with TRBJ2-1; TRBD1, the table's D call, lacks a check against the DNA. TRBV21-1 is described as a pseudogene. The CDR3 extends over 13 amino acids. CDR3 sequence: CASSKSGGGEQFF. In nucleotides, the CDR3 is TGTGCCAGCAGCAAATCAGGTGGGGGTGAGCAGTTCTTC.

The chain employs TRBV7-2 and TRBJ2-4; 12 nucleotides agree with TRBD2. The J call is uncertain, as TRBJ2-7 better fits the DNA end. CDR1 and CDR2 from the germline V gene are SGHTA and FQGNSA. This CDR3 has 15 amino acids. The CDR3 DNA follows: TGTGCCAGCAGACCAAGACTAGCGGGAGTGAACGAGCAGTACTTC. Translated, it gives CASRPRLAGVNEQYF.

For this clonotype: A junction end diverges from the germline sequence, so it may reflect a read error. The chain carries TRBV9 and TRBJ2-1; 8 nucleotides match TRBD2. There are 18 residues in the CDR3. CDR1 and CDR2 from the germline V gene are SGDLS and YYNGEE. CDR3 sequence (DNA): TGTGCCAGCAGCGCCCGGACTAGCAGTGGGAGCTCCTACAACGAGCAGTTCTTC. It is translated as CASSARTSSGSSYNEQFF.

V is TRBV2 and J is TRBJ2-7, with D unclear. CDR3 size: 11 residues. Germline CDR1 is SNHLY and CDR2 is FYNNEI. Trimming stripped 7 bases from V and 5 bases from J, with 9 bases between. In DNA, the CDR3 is TGTGCCAGCACTGTCTTAGACGAGCAGTACTTC. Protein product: CASTVLDEQYF.

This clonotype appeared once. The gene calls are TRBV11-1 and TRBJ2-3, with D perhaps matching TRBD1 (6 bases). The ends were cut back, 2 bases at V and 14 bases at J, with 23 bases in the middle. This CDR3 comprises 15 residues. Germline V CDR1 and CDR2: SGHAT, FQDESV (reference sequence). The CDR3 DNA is TGTGCCAGCAGCTTATTGTTGGGGGCAGGCAGATACGCGTATTTT. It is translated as CASSLLLGAGRYAYF.

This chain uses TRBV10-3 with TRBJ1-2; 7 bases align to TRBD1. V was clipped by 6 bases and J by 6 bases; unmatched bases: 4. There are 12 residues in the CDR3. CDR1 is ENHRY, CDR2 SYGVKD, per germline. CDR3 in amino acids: CAIRTGEHGYTF. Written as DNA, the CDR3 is TGTGCCATCAGAACAGGGGAACATGGCTACACCTTC.

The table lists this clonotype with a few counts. The CDR3 nucleotides read TGTGCCAGCAGTCGAACACTTCCCAATAATGAAAAACTGTTTTTT. Translated, it gives CASSRTLPNNEKLFF. This rearrangement joins TRBV12-3 or TRBV12-4 to TRBJ1-4, with unresolved D. The CDR3 totals 15 residues. Between the trimmed V and J ends, which lost 5 bases and 4 bases, there was a span of 14 bases.

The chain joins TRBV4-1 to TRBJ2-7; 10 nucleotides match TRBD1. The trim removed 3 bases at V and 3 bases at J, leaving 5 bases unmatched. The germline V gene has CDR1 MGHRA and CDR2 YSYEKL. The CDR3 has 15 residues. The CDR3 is CASSQAWTGGYEQYF. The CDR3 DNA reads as TGCGCCAGCAGCCAGGCCTGGACAGGGGGCTACGAGCAGTACTTC.

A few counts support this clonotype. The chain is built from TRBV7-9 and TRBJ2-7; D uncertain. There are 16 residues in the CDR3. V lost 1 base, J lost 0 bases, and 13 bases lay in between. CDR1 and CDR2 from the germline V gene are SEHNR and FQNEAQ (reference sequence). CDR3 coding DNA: TGTGCCAGCAGCTTAGATGAGGCCTTTTTCTCCTACGAGCAGTACTTC. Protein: CASSLDEAFFSYEQYF.

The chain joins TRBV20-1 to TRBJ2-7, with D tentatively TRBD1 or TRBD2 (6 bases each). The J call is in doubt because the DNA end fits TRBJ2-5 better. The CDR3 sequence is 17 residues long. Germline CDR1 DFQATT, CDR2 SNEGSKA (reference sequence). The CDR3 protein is CSARDLLRGLDEETQYF. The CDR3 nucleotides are TGCAGTGCTAGAGATCTCTTACGGGGGCTCGATGAAGAGACCCAGTACTTC.

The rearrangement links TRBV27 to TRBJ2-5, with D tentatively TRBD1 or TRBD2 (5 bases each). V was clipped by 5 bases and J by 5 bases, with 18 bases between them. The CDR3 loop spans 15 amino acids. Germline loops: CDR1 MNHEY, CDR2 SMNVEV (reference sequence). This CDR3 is CASSGNRDPRETQYF. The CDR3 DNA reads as TGTGCCAGCAGTGGGAACCGGGACCCCAGGGAGACCCAGTACTTC.

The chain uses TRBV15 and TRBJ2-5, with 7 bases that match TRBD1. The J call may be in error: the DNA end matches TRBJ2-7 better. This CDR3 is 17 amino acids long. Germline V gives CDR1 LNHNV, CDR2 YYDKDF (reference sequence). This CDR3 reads CATSREGLRQGVYEQYF. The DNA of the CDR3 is TGTGCCACCAGCAGAGAGGGCCTCCGGCAGGGGGTCTACGAGCAGTACTTC.

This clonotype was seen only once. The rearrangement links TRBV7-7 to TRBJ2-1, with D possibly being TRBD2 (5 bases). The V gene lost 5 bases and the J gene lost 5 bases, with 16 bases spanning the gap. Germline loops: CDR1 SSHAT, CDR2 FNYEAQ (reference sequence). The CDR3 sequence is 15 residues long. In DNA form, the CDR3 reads TGTGCCAGCAGCCCCCTCATGACTACTAACAATGAGCAGTTCTTC. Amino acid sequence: CASSPLMTTNNEQFF.

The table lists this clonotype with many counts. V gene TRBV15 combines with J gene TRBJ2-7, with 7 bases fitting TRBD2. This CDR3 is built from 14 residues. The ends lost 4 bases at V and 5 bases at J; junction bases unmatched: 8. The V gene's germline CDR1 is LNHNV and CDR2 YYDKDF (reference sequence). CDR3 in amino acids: CATSIGGGVHEQYF. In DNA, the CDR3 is TGTGCCACCAGCATAGGTGGGGGGGTACACGAGCAGTACTTC.

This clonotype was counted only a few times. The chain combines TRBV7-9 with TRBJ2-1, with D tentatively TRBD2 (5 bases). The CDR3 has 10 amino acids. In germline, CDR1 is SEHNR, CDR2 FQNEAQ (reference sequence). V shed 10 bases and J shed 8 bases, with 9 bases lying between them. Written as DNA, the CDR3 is TGTGCCACGAGGGAAGATGAGCAGTTCTTC. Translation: CATREDEQFF.